One T cell receptor (beta chain) is described in this entry. What it binds is unknown. The data were obtained in a study of tumor and adjacent non-tumor tissue in lung cancer. The study, taken as a whole, reports: Patients with more diverse tumor TCRs had worse survival.

This sample's RNA came from whole unsorted tissue. Three rounds of nested PCR, following a modified ARM-PCR protocol, produced the TCRbeta library. In TCRdb, the multiplex PCR reads were re-called with MiXCR into one record per CDR3 protein. The repertoire holds 70,000 to 90,000 distinct CDR3 sequences, with over 75% as singletons. Sequencing was carried out using lung tumor tissue. The TCR originated in a woman between 45 and 60 years old with non-small cell lung cancer.

The CDR3 loop reads CASSLTTGTRGTDTQHF. In nucleotides, the CDR3 is TGTGCCAGCAGCTTAACCACAGGGACTAGGGGCACAGATACGCAGCATTTT. The chain has TRBV7-9 and TRBJ2-3; tentatively, D is TRBD1 (6 bases). The DNA matches TRBJ1-5 better at its end, which makes the J call doubtful. Germline assignment: CDR1 SEHNR and CDR2 FQNEAQ (reference sequence). This CDR3 spans 17 amino acids.